The 28 T cell receptor beta chains given below trace back to one sample, sequenced in a study of post-analysis software for immune sequencing data. Study conclusions and caveats: TRBV5-6, TRBV5-1 and TRBV20-1 were among roughly 5 TRBV segments more frequent in patients than controls.

Built from TCR beta cDNA, the libraries had unique molecular identifiers in them. MiXCR, applied by TCRdb to the PCR reads, yields one record per CDR3 protein. Seen here are roughly 410,000 distinct CDR3 sequences, 30% to 45% observed once, and the top ten hold roughly 13%. These receptors lack a known antigen. The source material was blood. All receptors derive from a girl aged 10 to 17 with multiple sclerosis.

Only a few counts were recorded for this clonotype. J is TRBJ2-1 and V is TRBV6-5; 7 nucleotides line up with TRBD1. The CDR3 is 15 amino acids. Germline assignment: CDR1 MNHEY and CDR2 SVGAGI. After removal of 6 bases from V and 2 bases from J, the junction contained 7 bases not matched to a gene. In DNA form, the CDR3 reads TGTGCCAGCAGAACCAGACAGGGTACCTACAATGAGCAGTTCTTC. It specifies CASRTRQGTYNEQFF.

This clonotype was recorded a few times. V is TRBV12-3 or TRBV12-4 and J is TRBJ1-1; no clear D. The V and J ends lost 8 bases and 1 base respectively, with 14 bases between them. The CDR3 is 14 amino acids. Here the CDR3 reads CASSLGLGNTEAFF. CDR3 sequence (DNA): TGTGCCAGCTCCCTTGGGCTGGGGAACACTGAAGCTTTCTTT.

In DNA form, the CDR3 reads TGCAGTGCTAGAGTTGGCACAGGGACCTACACTGAAGCTTTCTTT. Encoded protein: CSARVGTGTYTEAFF. V and J are TRBV20-1 and TRBJ1-1; possible D gene TRBD1, 6 bases. Trimming removed 1 base from V and 3 bases from J, with 15 bases in between. Germline CDR1 and CDR2: DFQATT and SNEGSKA (reference sequence). The CDR3 extends over 15 amino acids.

The chain has TRBV12-3 or TRBV12-4 and TRBJ1-5; 10 nucleotides line up with TRBD1. The CDR3 extends over 15 amino acids. With 3 bases clipped from V and 4 bases from J, the junction kept 3 bases outside the gene matches. CDR3 protein: CASSFRTGGNQPQHF. CDR3 sequence (DNA): TGTGCCAGCAGTTTTAGGACAGGGGGAAATCAGCCCCAGCATTTT.

The gene calls are TRBV20-1 and TRBJ2-5; TRBD1 agrees at 11 bases. Germline values: CDR1 DFQATT, CDR2 SNEGSKA (reference sequence). The CDR3 loop spans 14 amino acids. V shed 5 bases, J shed 5 bases, and the junction held 7 bases outside the gene matches. The CDR3 nucleotides read TGCAGTGCTTCGGACAGGGGGCGGTTGGAGACCCAGTACTTC. Protein product: CSASDRGRLETQYF.

This clonotype came up a few times. This chain connects TRBV29-1 to TRBJ2-5; TRBD2 agrees at 11 bases. Germline CDR1 and CDR2: SQVTM and ANQGSEA. The ends lost 6 bases at V and 1 base at J; junction bases unmatched: 10. The CDR3 runs to 16 residues. CDR3 nucleotides: TGCAGCGTCGCCACCGGGACTAGCGGATTCCAAGAGACCCAGTACTTC. This encodes CSVATGTSGFQETQYF.

There are a few counts of this clonotype. The chain has TRBV29-1 and TRBJ1-2, with D possibly being TRBD1 (5 bases). V was shortened by 4 bases and J by 4 bases, with 10 bases between the two germline ends. The CDR3 consists of 12 residues. Germline lookup yields CDR1 SQVTM and CDR2 ANQGSEA. The CDR3 loop is CSVASGPYGYTF. CDR3 nucleotide sequence: TGCAGCGTTGCATCAGGGCCCTATGGCTACACCTTC.

The sample holds many counts of this clonotype. V usage is TRBV20-1 and J usage is TRBJ1-2, with 9 nucleotides matching TRBD1. Unmatched junction bases numbered 10, after V lost 6 bases and J lost 8 bases. Germline CDR1 DFQATT, CDR2 SNEGSKA (reference sequence). This CDR3 has 13 amino acids. The CDR3, as DNA: TGCAGTGCCCCGGGACAGGGTGGTCGGGGCTACACCTTC. It specifies CSAPGQGGRGYTF.

The rearrangement uses TRBV11-2 and TRBJ2-7; D may correspond to TRBD1 or TRBD2 (5 bases each). The germline V gene has CDR1 SGHAT and CDR2 FQNNGV. This CDR3 is built from 13 residues. The germline V and J ends were trimmed by 5 bases and 5 bases, with 13 bases remaining between them. CDR3: CASSRDPVHEQYF. Written as DNA, the CDR3 is TGTGCCAGCAGCCGGGACCCCGTTCACGAGCAGTACTTC.

J is TRBJ2-2 and V is TRBV4-2; 8 bases match TRBD2. V shed 2 bases, J shed 7 bases, and the junction held 9 bases outside the gene matches. CDR3 length: 16 amino acids. Germline CDR1 LGHNA, CDR2 YNFKEQ. DNA of the CDR3: TGTGCCAGCAGCCAAATCGCCGGGGGGGGCAACGGGGAGCTGTTTTTT. Translation gives CASSQIAGGGNGELFF.

By share, this clonotype ranks as medium-sized (0.01 to 0.1%). This rearrangement joins TRBV6-5 to TRBJ2-5; D is perhaps TRBD1 or TRBD2 (6 bases each). Germline V lookup: CDR1 MNHEY, CDR2 SVGAGI. Between the trimmed V and J ends, which lost 1 base and 5 bases, there was a span of 14 bases. The CDR3 length is 15 residues. CDR3 sequence: CASSYLDGGRETQYF. DNA of the CDR3: TGTGCCAGCAGTTACTTAGACGGGGGCCGGGAGACCCAGTACTTC.

The chain recombines TRBV7-2 with TRBJ2-7; D tentatively reads TRBD1 or TRBD2 (6 bases each). This CDR3 contains 17 residues. The V gene's germline CDR1 is SGHTA and CDR2 FQGNSA. V was shortened by 9 bases and J by 2 bases, with 26 bases between the two germline ends. The CDR3 reads CASSPFSGGPTPYEQYF. CDR3 DNA: TGTGCCAGTAGCCCCTTTTCCGGGGGCCCGACCCCCTACGAGCAGTACTTC.

The gene calls are TRBV5-8 and TRBJ2-6, with D perhaps TRBD1 (5 bases). The CDR3 is 17 residues long. Germline V lookup: CDR1 SGHTS, CDR2 YDEGEE. Trimming removed 0 bases at V and 1 base at J, with 11 bases between. The CDR3, as DNA: TGTGCCAGCAGCTTGGACAGGCAAAGTTCTGGGGCCAACGTCCTGACTTTC. It is translated as CASSLDRQSSGANVLTF.

V usage is TRBV20-1 and J usage is TRBJ2-5; 10 positions match TRBD2. Germline V gene lookup returns CDR1 DFQATT and CDR2 SNEGSKA (reference sequence). The CDR3 has 13 residues. Trimming cost V 3 bases and J 13 bases; bases outside gene matches: 11. CDR3 in amino acids: CSASSGGRGHRYF. In DNA, the CDR3 is TGCAGTGCTAGTAGCGGGGGGCGGGGTCATAGGTACTTC.

V is TRBV29-1 and J is TRBJ2-3; D gene unclear. CDR3 length: 14 amino acids. Trimming removed 3 bases from V and 0 bases from J, with 10 bases in between. Germline V lookup: CDR1 SQVTM, CDR2 ANQGSEA. DNA for the CDR3: TGCAGCGTTGAGACGGATCTTAGCACAGATACGCAGTATTTT. Protein: CSVETDLSTDTQYF.

The chain combines TRBV12-3 or TRBV12-4 with TRBJ1-2; D may be TRBD1 (6 bases). The CDR3 covers 16 residues. Trimming stripped 3 bases from V and 0 bases from J, with 14 bases between. DNA of the CDR3: TGTGCCAGCAGTTTTAATAGACAGGCCCCTAACTATGGCTACACCTTC. This codes for CASSFNRQAPNYGYTF.

This clonotype was observed a handful of times. This chain uses TRBV7-9 with TRBJ1-1; 9 positions match TRBD1. From germline, CDR1 is SEHNR and CDR2 FQNEAQ (reference sequence). V lost 4 bases, J lost 2 bases, and 8 bases stayed unmatched. The CDR3 consists of 16 residues. CDR3 DNA sequence: TGTGCCAGCAGCTATAGTAAGGGACAGGGAAACACTGAAGCTTTCTTT. Its protein product is CASSYSKGQGNTEAFF.

This clonotype occurred a few times. The chain combines TRBV12-3 or TRBV12-4 with TRBJ2-7, with a weak D call TRBD1 (5 bases). The V and J ends lost 2 bases and 3 bases respectively, with 14 bases between them. The CDR3 totals 15 residues. CDR3 sequence (DNA): TGTGCCAGCAGTTTACGGGCAGGGTCCCTCTACGAGCAGTACTTC. Translation gives CASSLRAGSLYEQYF.

The rearrangement links TRBV2 to TRBJ1-5, with a weak D call TRBD1 (6 bases). The length of the CDR3 is 20 residues. Germline V lookup: CDR1 SNHLY, CDR2 FYNNEI. V dropped 0 bases and J dropped 5 bases, with 26 bases sitting between them. The CDR3 reads CASSEADPGWDSQGHQPQHF. CDR3 DNA sequence: TGTGCCAGCAGTGAAGCGGACCCCGGGTGGGACTCTCAGGGGCATCAGCCCCAGCATTTT.

The J gene is TRBJ2-3, the V gene TRBV7-8; 8 bases fit TRBD1. V trimming: 6 bases; J trimming: 5 bases; junction bases outside the gene matches: 4. Germline CDR1 and CDR2: SGHVS and FQNEAQ. This CDR3 region has 13 residues. This CDR3 is CASRDRVGDTQYF. CDR3 coding DNA: TGTGCCAGCAGGGACAGGGTAGGAGATACGCAGTATTTT.

The chain employs TRBV28 and TRBJ1-2, with TRBD1 matching over 9 bases. CDR3 length: 16 amino acids. V dropped 5 bases and J dropped 7; count of bases not matched to a gene: 14. Germline V gene data show CDR1 as MDHEN and CDR2 as SYDVKM. For the CDR3, the DNA is TGTGCCAGCAGTGAACAGGGGGCGCAAATACATGGTGGCTACACCTTC. It yields the protein CASSEQGAQIHGGYTF.

This rearrangement joins TRBV7-3 to TRBJ1-2, with a possible D match to TRBD1 (6 bases). Trimming removed 1 base at V and 5 bases at J, with 14 bases between. The CDR3 extends over 15 amino acids. The germline gives CDR1 SGHTA, CDR2 FQGTGA. CDR3 sequence: CASSLIPGAEYGYTF. The DNA for the CDR3 is TGTGCCAGCAGCTTAATCCCGGGGGCGGAATATGGCTACACCTTC. Variable domain in full (rest from reference TRBV7-3 and TRBJ1-2): GAGVSQTPSNKVTEKGKYVELRCDPISGHTALYWYRQSLGQGPEFLIYFQGTGAADDSGLPNDRFFAVRPEGSVSTLKIQRTERGDSAVYLCASSLIPGAEYGYTFGSGTRLTVV.

This clonotype has just a few counts. The chain carries TRBV3-1 and TRBJ2-3; D gene ambiguous. CDR1 and CDR2 (germline): LGHDT, YNNKEL (reference sequence). V dropped 1 base and J dropped 5 bases, with 1 base sitting between them. The CDR3 has 11 amino acids. CDR3 amino acids: CASSQGDTQYF. In DNA form, the CDR3 reads TGTGCCAGCAGCCAAGGAGATACGCAGTATTTT.

This chain connects TRBV7-9 to TRBJ2-5; 14 bases agree with TRBD2. The CDR3 runs to 16 residues. In germline, CDR1 is SEHNR, CDR2 FQNEAQ (reference sequence). V lost 5 bases to trimming and J lost 4 bases; unmatched junction nucleotides: 6. In nucleotides, the CDR3 is TGTGCCAGCAGCGGGGGACTAGCGGGGGCCCTAGAGACCCAGTACTTC. Translating gives CASSGGLAGALETQYF.

CDR3 loop: CASSQDSGLNTGELFF. The CDR3 nucleotides read TGTGCCAGCAGCCAAGATTCGGGGTTGAACACCGGGGAGCTGTTTTTT. The chain uses TRBV3-1 and TRBJ2-2; possibly TRBD2 for D (5 bases). CDR1 is LGHDT, CDR2 YNNKEL, per germline (reference sequence). The V end lost 0 bases, the J end lost 1 base, and 9 bases lay between the germline ends. The CDR3 runs 16 residues.

The table lists this clonotype with a few counts. The J gene is TRBJ2-1, the V gene TRBV20-1, with 7 positions matching TRBD1. Germline V gene sequence: CDR1 DFQATT, CDR2 SNEGSKA (reference sequence). CDR3 length: 14 amino acids. The V and J ends lost 5 bases and 2 bases, in that order; junction bases with no gene match: 6. Written as DNA, the CDR3 is TGCAGTGCTTTCCGGGACAGTCCCTACAATGAGCAGTTCTTC. Its translation is CSAFRDSPYNEQFF.

This clonotype was seen at least ten times. J is TRBJ1-1 and V is TRBV12-3 or TRBV12-4; no clear D gene. CDR3 length equals 11 residues. Trimming removed 3 bases from V and 6 bases from J, with 5 bases in between. The CDR3 bases are TGTGCCAGCAGTTTTTTCGCTGAAGCTTTCTTT. It codes for CASSFFAEAFF.

V is TRBV24-1 and J is TRBJ2-7; D unresolved. The germline gives CDR1 KGHDR, CDR2 SFDVKD. The CDR3 consists of 16 residues. V was cut by 4 bases and J by 3 bases, with 18 bases left in between. The CDR3 here is CATSDSRSTDLYEQYF. In nucleotides, the CDR3 is TGTGCCACCAGTGACTCTCGGTCAACGGACCTCTACGAGCAGTACTTC.